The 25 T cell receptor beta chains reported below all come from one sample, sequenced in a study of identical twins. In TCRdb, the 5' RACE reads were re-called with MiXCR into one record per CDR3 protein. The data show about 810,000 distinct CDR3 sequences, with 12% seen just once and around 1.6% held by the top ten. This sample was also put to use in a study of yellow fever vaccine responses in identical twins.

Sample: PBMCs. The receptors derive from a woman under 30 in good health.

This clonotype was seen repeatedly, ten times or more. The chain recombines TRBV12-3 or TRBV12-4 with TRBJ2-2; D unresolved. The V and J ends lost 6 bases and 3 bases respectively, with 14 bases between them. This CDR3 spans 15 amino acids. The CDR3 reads CASSPAGGYTGELFF. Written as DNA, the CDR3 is TGTGCCAGCAGCCCCGCCGGTGGGTACACCGGGGAGCTGTTTTTT.

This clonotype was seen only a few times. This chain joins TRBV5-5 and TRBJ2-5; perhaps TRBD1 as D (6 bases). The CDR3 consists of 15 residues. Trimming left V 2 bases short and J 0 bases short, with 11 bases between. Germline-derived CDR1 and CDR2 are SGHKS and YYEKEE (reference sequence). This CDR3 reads CASSFPRTDQETQYF. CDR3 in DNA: TGTGCCAGCAGCTTCCCTCGGACAGACCAAGAGACCCAGTACTTC.

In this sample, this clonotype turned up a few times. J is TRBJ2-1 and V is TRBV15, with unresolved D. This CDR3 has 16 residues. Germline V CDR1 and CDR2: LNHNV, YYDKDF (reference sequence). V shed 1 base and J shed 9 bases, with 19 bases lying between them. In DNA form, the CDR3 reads TGTGCCACCAGCAGAGTACCAGGCCCTTCGCGTTTTGAGCAGTTCTTC. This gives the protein CATSRVPGPSRFEQFF.

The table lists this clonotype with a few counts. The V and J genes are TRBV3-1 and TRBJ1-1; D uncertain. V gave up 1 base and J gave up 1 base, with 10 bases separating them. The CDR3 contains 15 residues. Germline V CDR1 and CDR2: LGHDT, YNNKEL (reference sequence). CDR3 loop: CASSQALNPNTEAFF. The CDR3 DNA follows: TGTGCCAGCAGCCAAGCTCTGAACCCGAACACTGAAGCTTTCTTT.

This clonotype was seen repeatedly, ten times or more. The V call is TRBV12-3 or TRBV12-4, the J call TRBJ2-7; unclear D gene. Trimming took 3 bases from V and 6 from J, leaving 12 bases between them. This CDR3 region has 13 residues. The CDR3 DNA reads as TGTGCCAGCAGTTTGGGTCCAGTACGCGAGCAGTACTTC. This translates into CASSLGPVREQYF.

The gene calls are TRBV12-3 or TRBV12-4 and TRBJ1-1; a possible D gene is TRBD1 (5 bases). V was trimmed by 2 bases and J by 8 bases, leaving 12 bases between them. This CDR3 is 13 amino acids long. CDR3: CASSLRGGREAFF. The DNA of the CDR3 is TGTGCCAGCAGTTTACGGGGCGGGAGGGAAGCTTTCTTT.

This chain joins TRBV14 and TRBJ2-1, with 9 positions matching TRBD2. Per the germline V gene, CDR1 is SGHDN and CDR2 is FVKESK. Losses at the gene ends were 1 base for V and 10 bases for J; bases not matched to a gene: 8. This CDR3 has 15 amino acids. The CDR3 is CASSQGLAGTREQFF. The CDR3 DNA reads TGTGCCAGCAGCCAAGGGCTAGCGGGAACTCGCGAGCAGTTCTTC.

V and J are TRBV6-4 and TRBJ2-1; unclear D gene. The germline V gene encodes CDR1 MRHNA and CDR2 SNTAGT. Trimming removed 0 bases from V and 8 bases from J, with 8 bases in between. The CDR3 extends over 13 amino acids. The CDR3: CASSDSSEHEQFF. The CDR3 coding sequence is TGTGCCAGCAGTGACTCTTCGGAGCATGAGCAGTTCTTC.

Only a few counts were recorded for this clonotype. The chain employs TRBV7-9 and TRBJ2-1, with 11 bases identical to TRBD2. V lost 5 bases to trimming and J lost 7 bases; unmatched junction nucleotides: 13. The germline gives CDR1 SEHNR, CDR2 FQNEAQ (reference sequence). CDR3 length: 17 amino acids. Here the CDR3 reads CASSPDSGRAYSNEQFF. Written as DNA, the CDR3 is TGTGCCAGCAGCCCAGATAGCGGGAGGGCCTATTCGAATGAGCAGTTCTTC.

CDR3 region: CASKFTISGGYEQYF. CDR3 sequence (DNA): TGTGCCAGCAAGTTCACCATATCCGGTGGTTACGAGCAGTACTTC. This sequence joins TRBV2 and TRBJ2-7; no clear D gene. V was pared by 7 bases and J by 4 bases, with 20 bases between. Germline loops: CDR1 SNHLY, CDR2 FYNNEI. This CDR3 has 15 residues.

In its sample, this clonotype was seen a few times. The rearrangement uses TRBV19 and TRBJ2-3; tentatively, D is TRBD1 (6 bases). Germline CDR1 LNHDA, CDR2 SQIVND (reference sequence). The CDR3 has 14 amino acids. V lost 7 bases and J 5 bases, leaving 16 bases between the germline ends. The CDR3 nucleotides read TGTGCCAGTACCCACAGGGCTGCCGTAGATACGCAGTATTTT. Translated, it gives CASTHRAAVDTQYF.

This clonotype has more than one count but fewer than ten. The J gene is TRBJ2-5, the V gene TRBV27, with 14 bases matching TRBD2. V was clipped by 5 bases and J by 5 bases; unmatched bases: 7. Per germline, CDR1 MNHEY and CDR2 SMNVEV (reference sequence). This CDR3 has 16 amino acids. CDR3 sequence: CASSDGLAGGGETQYF. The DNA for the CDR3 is TGTGCCAGCAGTGACGGACTAGCGGGAGGAGGGGAGACCCAGTACTTC.

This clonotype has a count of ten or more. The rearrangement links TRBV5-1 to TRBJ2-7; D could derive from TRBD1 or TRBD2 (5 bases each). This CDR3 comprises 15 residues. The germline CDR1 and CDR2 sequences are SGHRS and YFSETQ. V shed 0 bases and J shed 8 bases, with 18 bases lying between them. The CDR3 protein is CASSLDGTTTFKQYF. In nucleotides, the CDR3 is TGCGCCAGCAGCTTGGACGGGACCACCACTTTCAAGCAGTACTTC.

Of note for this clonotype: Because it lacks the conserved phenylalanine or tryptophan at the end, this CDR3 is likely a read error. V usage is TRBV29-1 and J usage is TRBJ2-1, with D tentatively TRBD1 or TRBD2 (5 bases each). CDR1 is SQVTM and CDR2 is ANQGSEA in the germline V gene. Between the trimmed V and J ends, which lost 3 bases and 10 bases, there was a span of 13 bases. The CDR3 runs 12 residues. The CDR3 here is CSVEQGSGEQFL. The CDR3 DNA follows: TGCAGCGTTGAGCAGGGCTCGGGAGAGCAGTTCCTC.

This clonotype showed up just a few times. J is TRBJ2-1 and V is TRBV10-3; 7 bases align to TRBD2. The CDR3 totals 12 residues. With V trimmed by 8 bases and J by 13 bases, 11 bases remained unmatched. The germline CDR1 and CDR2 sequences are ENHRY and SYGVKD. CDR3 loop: CAISLLGLRQFF. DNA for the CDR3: TGTGCCATCTCCTTGTTGGGACTACGACAGTTCTTC.

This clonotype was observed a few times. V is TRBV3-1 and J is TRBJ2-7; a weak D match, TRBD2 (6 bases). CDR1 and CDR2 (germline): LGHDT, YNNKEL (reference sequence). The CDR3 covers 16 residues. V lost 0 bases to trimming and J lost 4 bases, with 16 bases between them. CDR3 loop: CASSQDGHGGAYEQYF. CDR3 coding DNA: TGTGCCAGCAGCCAAGACGGTCACGGGGGAGCTTACGAGCAGTACTTC.

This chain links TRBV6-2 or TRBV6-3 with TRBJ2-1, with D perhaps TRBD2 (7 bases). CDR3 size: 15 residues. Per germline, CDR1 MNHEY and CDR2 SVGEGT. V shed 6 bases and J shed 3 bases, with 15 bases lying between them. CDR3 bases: TGTGCCAGCAGAAGCGGGACACCTAGCTACAATGAGCAGTTCTTC. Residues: CASRSGTPSYNEQFF.

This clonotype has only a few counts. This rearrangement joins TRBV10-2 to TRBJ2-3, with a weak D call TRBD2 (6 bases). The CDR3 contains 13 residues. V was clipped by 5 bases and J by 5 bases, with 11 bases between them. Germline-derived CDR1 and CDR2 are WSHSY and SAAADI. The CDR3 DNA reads TGCGCCAGCAGTAGAACAGCGGGAGATACGCAGTATTTT. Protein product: CASSRTAGDTQYF.

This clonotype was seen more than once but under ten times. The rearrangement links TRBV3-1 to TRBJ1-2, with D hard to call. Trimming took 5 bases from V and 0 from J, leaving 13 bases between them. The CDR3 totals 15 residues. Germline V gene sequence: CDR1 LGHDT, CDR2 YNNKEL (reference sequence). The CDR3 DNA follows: TGTGCCAGCAGCGGATACAGATCCCCTAACTATGGCTACACCTTC. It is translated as CASSGYRSPNYGYTF. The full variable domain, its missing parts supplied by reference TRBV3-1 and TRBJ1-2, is DTAVSQTPKYLVTQMGNDKSIKCEQNLGHDTMYWYKQDSKKFLKIMFSYNNKELIINETVPNRFSPKSPDKAHLNLHINSLELGDSAVYFCASSGYRSPNYGYTFGSGTRLTVV.

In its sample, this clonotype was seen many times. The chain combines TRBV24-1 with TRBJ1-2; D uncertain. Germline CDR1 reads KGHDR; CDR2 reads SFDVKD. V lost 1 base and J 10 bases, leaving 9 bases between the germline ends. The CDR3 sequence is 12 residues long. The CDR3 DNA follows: TGTGCCACCAGTGATTTTGGGGAGGTCTACACCTTC. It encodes CATSDFGEVYTF.

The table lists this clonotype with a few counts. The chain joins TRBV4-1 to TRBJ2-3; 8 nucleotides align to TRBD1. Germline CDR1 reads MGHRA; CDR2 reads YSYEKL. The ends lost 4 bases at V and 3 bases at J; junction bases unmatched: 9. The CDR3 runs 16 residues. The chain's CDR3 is CASSPTGEGVTDTQYF. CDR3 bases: TGCGCCAGCAGCCCGACAGGGGAAGGTGTTACAGATACGCAGTATTTT.

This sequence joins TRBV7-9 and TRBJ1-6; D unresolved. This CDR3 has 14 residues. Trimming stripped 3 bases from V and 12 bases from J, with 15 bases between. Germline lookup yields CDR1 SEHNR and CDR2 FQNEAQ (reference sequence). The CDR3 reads CASSLDHPWEPLHF. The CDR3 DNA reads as TGTGCCAGCAGCTTGGACCACCCTTGGGAACCCCTCCACTTT.

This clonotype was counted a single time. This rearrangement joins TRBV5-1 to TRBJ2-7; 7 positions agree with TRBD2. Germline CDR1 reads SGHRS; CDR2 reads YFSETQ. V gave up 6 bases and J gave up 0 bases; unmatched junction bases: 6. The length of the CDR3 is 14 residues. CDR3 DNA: TGCGCCAGCAATGGTGGCGGGAGCTCCTACGAGCAGTACTTC. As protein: CASNGGGSSYEQYF.

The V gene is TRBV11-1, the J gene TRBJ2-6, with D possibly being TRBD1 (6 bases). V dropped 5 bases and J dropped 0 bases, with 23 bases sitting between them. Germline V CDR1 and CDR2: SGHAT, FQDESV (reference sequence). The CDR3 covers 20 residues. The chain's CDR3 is CASSTRTGQRNDSGANVLTF. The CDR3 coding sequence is TGTGCCAGCAGCACGCGAACAGGACAGCGAAATGACTCTGGGGCCAACGTCCTGACTTTC.

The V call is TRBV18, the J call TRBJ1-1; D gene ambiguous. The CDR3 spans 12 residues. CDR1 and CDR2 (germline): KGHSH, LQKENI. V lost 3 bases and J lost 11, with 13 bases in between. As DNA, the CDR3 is TGTGCCAGCTCACCGCGAGCTACGGGGGCTTTCTTT. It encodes CASSPRATGAFF.